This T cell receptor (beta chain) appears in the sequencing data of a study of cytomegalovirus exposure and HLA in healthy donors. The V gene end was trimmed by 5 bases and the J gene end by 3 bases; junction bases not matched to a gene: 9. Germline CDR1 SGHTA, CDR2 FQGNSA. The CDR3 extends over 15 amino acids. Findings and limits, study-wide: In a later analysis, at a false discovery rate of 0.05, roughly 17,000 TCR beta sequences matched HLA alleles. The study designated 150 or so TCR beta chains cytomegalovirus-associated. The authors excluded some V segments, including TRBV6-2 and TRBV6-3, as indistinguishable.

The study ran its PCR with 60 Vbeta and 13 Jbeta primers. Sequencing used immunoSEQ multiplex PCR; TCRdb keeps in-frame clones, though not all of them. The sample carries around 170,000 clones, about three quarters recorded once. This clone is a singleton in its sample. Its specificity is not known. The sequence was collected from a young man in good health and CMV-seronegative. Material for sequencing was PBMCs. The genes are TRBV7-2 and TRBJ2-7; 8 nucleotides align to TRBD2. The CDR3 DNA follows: TGTGCCAGCAGCGCCGGGGGGGCCAAGGGCTACGAGCAGTACTTC. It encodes CASSAGGAKGYEQYF.